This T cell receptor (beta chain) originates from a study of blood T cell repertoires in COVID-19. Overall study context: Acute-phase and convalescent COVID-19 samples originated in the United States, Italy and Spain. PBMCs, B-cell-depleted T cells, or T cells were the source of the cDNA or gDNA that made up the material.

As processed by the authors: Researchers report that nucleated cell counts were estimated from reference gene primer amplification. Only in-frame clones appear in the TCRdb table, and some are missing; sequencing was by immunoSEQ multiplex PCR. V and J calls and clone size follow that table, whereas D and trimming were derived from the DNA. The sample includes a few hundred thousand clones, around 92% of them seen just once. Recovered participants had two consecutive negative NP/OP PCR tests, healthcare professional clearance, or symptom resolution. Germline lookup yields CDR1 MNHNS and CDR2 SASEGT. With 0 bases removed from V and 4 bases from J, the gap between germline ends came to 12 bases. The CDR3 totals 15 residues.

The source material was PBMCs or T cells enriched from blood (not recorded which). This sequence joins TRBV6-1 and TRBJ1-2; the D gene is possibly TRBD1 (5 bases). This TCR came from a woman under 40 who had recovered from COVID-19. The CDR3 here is CASSEAPGGGYGYTF. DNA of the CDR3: TGTGCCAGCAGTGAAGCTCCGGGGGGAGGCTATGGCTACACCTTC.